This T cell receptor (beta chain) was identified during a study of molecular identifiers for immune sequencing clone quantification. TCRdb passed the PCR reads through MiXCR, listing each CDR3 protein once. The table shows 600,000 to 650,000 distinct CDR3 sequences, with approximately 20% occurring only once. Germline-derived CDR1 and CDR2 are DFQATT and SNEGSKA (reference sequence). The V segment lost 4 bases and the J segment 4 bases; nucleotides outside the gene matches: 7. The CDR3 has 13 residues. The sample holds many counts of this clonotype. Specimen: naive CD8+ T cells from blood, with Jurkat cell RNA spiked in. Subset specified: FACS-sorted CD8+CD4-CCR7+CD45RA+ naive T cells. The J gene is TRBJ2-7, the V gene TRBV20-1; TRBD1 agrees at 7 bases. The receptor comes from a human donor in good health. Some libraries in this study had Jurkat cell RNA spiked in. CDR3 amino acids: CSAISTGWYEQYF. CDR3 bases: TGCAGTGCTATATCGACAGGGTGGTACGAGCAGTACTTC.